Reported below is one T cell receptor (beta chain). The sample is drawn from a study of blood T cell repertoires in COVID-19. The wider study: The United States, Italy and Spain supplied acute and convalescent COVID-19 samples. Nucleic acid was either cDNA or gDNA, and it came from T cells, B-cell-depleted T cells, or PBMCs.

Seattle cases were enrolled at active infection and followed longitudinally. The protocol was immunoSEQ multiplex PCR, while the TCRdb copy is restricted to in-frame clones and leaves out a portion. Here the sample spans about 370,000 clones, more than 70% being singletons. The sequence derives from a young woman with COVID-19, enrolled during active disease. The sequencing input was peripheral blood.

The CDR3 DNA is TGTGCCAGCAGCTCGACAGGGGCCGGGGAGCTGTTTTTT. It yields the protein CASSSTGAGELFF. The chain combines TRBV7-2 with TRBJ2-2; 8 bases match TRBD1. The ends lost 4 bases at V and 6 bases at J; junction bases unmatched: 1. Germline V lookup: CDR1 SGHTA, CDR2 FQGNSA. The CDR3 consists of 13 residues.